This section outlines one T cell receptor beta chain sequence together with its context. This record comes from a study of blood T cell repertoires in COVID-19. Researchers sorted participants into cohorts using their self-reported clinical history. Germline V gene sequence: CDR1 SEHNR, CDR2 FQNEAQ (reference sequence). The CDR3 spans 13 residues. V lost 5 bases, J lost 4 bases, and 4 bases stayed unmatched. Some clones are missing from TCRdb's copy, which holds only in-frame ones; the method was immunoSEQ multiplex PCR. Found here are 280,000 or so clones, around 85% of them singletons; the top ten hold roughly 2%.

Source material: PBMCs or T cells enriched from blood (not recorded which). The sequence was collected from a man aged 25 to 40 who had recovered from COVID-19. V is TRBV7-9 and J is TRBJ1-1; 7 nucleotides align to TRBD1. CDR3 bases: TGTGCCAGCAGCGAGGGACAGAGCACTGAAGCTTTCTTT. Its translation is CASSEGQSTEAFF.